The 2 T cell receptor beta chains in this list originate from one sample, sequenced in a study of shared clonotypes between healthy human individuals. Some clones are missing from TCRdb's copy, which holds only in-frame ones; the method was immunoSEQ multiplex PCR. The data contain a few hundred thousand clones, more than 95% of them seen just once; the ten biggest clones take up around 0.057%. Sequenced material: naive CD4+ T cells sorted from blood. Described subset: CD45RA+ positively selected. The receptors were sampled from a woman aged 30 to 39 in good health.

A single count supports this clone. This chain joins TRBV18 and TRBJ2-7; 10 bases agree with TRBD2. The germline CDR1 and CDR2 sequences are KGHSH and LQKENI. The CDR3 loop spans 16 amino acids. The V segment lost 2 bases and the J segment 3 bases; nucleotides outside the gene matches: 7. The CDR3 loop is CASSPLAASGSYEQYF. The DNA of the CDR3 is TGTGCCAGCTCACCATTGGCGGCTAGCGGGAGCTACGAGCAGTACTTC. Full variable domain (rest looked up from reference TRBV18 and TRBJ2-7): NAGVMQNPRHLVRRRGQEARLRCSPMKGHSHVYWYRQLPEEGLKFMVYLQKENIIDESGMPKERFSAEFPKEGPSILRIQQVVRGDSAAYFCASSPLAASGSYEQYFGPGTRLTVT.

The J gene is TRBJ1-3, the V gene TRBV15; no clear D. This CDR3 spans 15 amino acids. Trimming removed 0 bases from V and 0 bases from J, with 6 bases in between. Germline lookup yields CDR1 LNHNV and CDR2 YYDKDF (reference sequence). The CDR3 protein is CATSRDLLSGNTIYF. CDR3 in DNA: TGTGCCACCAGCAGAGATTTACTCTCTGGAAACACCATATATTTT.